This T cell receptor (beta chain) was sequenced during a study of OX40 agonist ivuxolimab in advanced cancers. Assay used: immunoSEQ multiplex PCR; TCRdb lists only in-frame clones, some missing. The profile shows 55,000 to 90,000 clones, approximately 86% of them singletons. On this clone: Its antigen is currently unknown.

Study outcomes and limitations: The antigens recognized by the expanded peripheral T cells, that is their antigen specificity, were not determined. There were also nonresponders showing low normalized T-cell clonal expansion.

CDR1 and CDR2 (germline): SEHNR, FQNEAQ (reference sequence). V lost 5 bases to trimming and J lost 4 bases; unmatched junction nucleotides: 13. The CDR3 sequence is 16 residues long. The origin of this receptor is an adult with an advanced solid tumor such as melanoma, head and neck, liver or kidney cancer. This rearrangement joins TRBV7-9 to TRBJ2-5; 7 bases match TRBD2. The source material was CD4+ or CD8+ T cells sorted from blood, sampled in a trial of the OX40 agonist ivuxolimab. This CDR3 reads CASSIRGDGLTETQYF. As DNA, the CDR3 is TGTGCCAGCAGCATACGGGGGGATGGATTGACAGAGACCCAGTACTTC.